The 9 T cell receptor beta chains presented below share a single source sample, sequenced in a study of intratumoral heterogeneity in liver cancer. Method: immunoSEQ multiplex PCR; TCRdb's copy keeps in-frame clones and lacks some. Of around 5,400 clones in the sample, around two thirds are singletons; the top ten hold approximately 23%. Sample: tumor-adjacent normal tissue, taken before any cancer treatment. The receptors here all came from a man between 65 and 79 years old with hepatocellular carcinoma.

The V and J genes are TRBV29-1 and TRBJ2-7, with D uncertain. Trimming removed 5 bases from V and 0 bases from J, with 8 bases in between. This CDR3 spans 12 amino acids. Germline loops: CDR1 SQVTM, CDR2 ANQGSEA. This CDR3 reads CSVTSSSYEQYF. CDR3 sequence (DNA): TGCAGCGTTACTTCCAGCTCCTACGAGCAGTACTTC.

The rearrangement joins TRBV5-6 to TRBJ1-1, with a possible D match to TRBD1 (6 bases). Germline CDR1 reads SGHDT; CDR2 reads YYEEEE. V was clipped by 4 bases and J by 4 bases, with 17 bases between them. CDR3 size: 15 residues. This chain's CDR3 is CASSQTPSGATEAFF. Written as DNA, the CDR3 is TGTGCCAGCAGCCAGACCCCGTCAGGGGCCACTGAAGCTTTCTTT.

This chain joins TRBV12-3 or TRBV12-4 and TRBJ2-1; 7 bases align to TRBD2. This CDR3 has 13 amino acids. The ends lost 3 bases at V and 8 bases at J; junction bases unmatched: 4. The CDR3 spells CASSFGGGDEQFF. As DNA, the CDR3 is TGTGCCAGCAGTTTTGGGGGAGGGGATGAGCAGTTCTTC.

The V call is TRBV9, the J call TRBJ2-1; 7 bases map to TRBD2. Per the germline V gene, CDR1 is SGDLS and CDR2 is YYNGEE. The ends lost 3 bases at V and 8 bases at J; junction bases unmatched: 11. The CDR3 has 15 residues. The CDR3, as DNA: TGTGCCAGCAGCGCCAGTTGGGGGGGTGGCGATGAGCAGTTCTTC. Amino acid sequence: CASSASWGGGDEQFF.

CDR3 DNA: TGTGCTAGTGGTCCCCCGAGGGGGGGGCAAGGAGATACGCAGTATTTT. This codes for CASGPPRGGQGDTQYF. The V gene is TRBV12-5, the J gene TRBJ2-3; TRBD2 is a possible D gene (7 bases). CDR3 length: 16 residues. CDR1 is LGHNT and CDR2 is FRNRAP in the germline V gene. The V gene lost 5 bases and the J gene lost 5 bases, with 20 bases spanning the gap. Drawing the rest from reference TRBV12-5 and TRBJ2-3, the complete variable domain is DARVTQTPRHKVTEMGQEVTMRCQPILGHNTVFWYRQTMMQGLELLAYFRNRAPLDDSGMPKDRFSAEMPDATLATLKIQPSEPRDSAVYFCASGPPRGGQGDTQYFGPGTRLTVL.

This clone is large (0.1 to 1%) in the sample. This rearrangement joins TRBV7-2 to TRBJ1-1, with D possibly TRBD1 on 5 matching bases. The CDR3 runs 15 residues. Deletions cut 6 bases from V and 0 bases from J, with 14 bases between. CDR1 and CDR2 (germline): SGHTA, FQGNSA. CDR3 amino acids: CASSQTGTLNTEAFF. In DNA, the CDR3 is TGTGCCAGCAGTCAAACCGGGACGTTGAACACTGAAGCTTTCTTT.

This clone was recorded a few times. The chain recombines TRBV9 with TRBJ1-5, with TRBD1 matching over 8 bases. CDR1 is SGDLS, CDR2 YYNGEE, per germline. The CDR3 loop spans 15 amino acids. With V trimmed by 3 bases and J by 3 bases, 5 bases remained unmatched. The CDR3 loop reads CASSESGGPNQPQHF. DNA for the CDR3: TGTGCCAGCAGCGAATCAGGGGGCCCCAATCAGCCCCAGCATTTT.

This clone was recorded a few times. The rearrangement joins TRBV4-2 to TRBJ2-7; 14 nucleotides agree with TRBD2. Germline V CDR1 and CDR2: LGHNA, YNFKEQ. This CDR3 is built from 16 residues. V dropped 5 bases and J dropped 2; count of bases not matched to a gene: 5. The CDR3 loop reads CASSYGGLAGAYEQYF. As DNA, the CDR3 is TGTGCCAGCAGCTATGGGGGACTAGCGGGGGCCTACGAGCAGTACTTC.

The rearrangement links TRBV4-3 to TRBJ2-1; TRBD2 agrees at 10 bases. This CDR3 has 17 residues. CDR1 is LGHNA and CDR2 is YSLEER in the germline V gene. V lost 0 bases, J lost 9 bases, and 11 bases stayed unmatched. The CDR3 DNA is TGCGCCAGCAGCCAAGAGCCAGCGGGGGGGTCGCACGGTGAGCAGTTCTTC. This sequence encodes CASSQEPAGGSHGEQFF.